Below are 18 T cell receptor beta chains sequenced from a single sample in a study of shared clonotypes between healthy human individuals. Produced via immunoSEQ multiplex PCR; TCRdb's table is partial and in-frame only. The sample yields approximately 2,000,000 clones, 85% to 95% seen once. The specimen sequenced was naive CD4+ T cells from PBMCs. Noted subset: CD45RA+ positively selected. The receptors were sampled from a man aged 18 to 29 in good health. Some clones in this sample may be carry-over from other donors' samples.

Points on this clone: The identical CDR3 is also encoded by other nucleotide sequences in the sample. The chain recombines TRBV7-2 with TRBJ1-5; D is perhaps TRBD1 (5 bases). V was cut by 1 base and J by 6 bases, with 10 bases left in between. CDR1 and CDR2 from the germline V gene are SGHTA and FQGNSA. CDR3 size: 14 residues. CDR3 in amino acids: CASSLGGGGQPQHF. The CDR3 DNA is TGTGCCAGCAGCTTAGGAGGTGGGGGTCAGCCCCAGCATTTT.

The chain carries TRBV21-1 and TRBJ2-7; the table assigns TRBD1, which was not confirmed against the DNA. TRBV21-1 is a pseudogene segment. CDR3 length: 15 residues. The CDR3 bases are TGTGCCAGCAGCAAAGGAGGCCAGGGGGCCTACGAGCAGTACTTC. Amino acids: CASSKGGQGAYEQYF.

The chain uses TRBV12-5 and TRBJ2-3; 12 bases fit TRBD2. From germline, CDR1 is LGHNT and CDR2 FRNRAP. This CDR3 has 15 amino acids. The CDR3 DNA sequence: TGTGCCAAAACATCTAGCGGGAGGGGCACAGATACGCAGTATTTT. This translates into CAKTSSGRGTDTQYF.

J is TRBJ1-1 and V is TRBV7-2; 8 bases agree with TRBD1. Germline CDR1 is SGHTA and CDR2 is FQGNSA. The CDR3 contains 14 residues. V shed 4 bases and J 3 bases; nucleotides not matched to a gene: 4. In DNA form, the CDR3 reads TGTGCCAGCAGCTCTTACAGGGGGGACACTGAAGCTTTCTTT. This gives the protein CASSSYRGDTEAFF.

This chain connects TRBV6-1 to TRBJ1-2; TRBD1 might be the D (5 bases). V was trimmed by 2 bases and J by 0 bases, leaving 10 bases between them. CDR3 length: 15 amino acids. Germline CDR1 and CDR2: MNHNS and SASEGT. CDR3 sequence (DNA): TGTGCCAGCAGTGAAACGACAGCTACTAACTATGGCTACACCTTC. Translating it yields CASSETTATNYGYTF.

This clone was counted once. V usage is TRBV5-1 and J usage is TRBJ2-3; D is undetermined. The length of the CDR3 is 12 residues. The ends were cut back, 0 bases at V and 10 bases at J, with 9 bases in the middle. Per the germline V gene, CDR1 is SGHRS and CDR2 is YFSETQ. DNA for the CDR3: TGCGCCAGCAGCTTGGAAGGTAGTCCGCAGTATTTT. This encodes CASSLEGSPQYF. Full variable domain (remainder filled in from reference TRBV5-1 and TRBJ2-3): KAGVTQTPRYLIKTRGQQVTLSCSPISGHRSVSWYQQTPGQGLQFLFEYFSETQRNKGNFPGRFSGRQFSNSRSEMNVSTLELGDSALYLCASSLEGSPQYFGPGTRLTVL.

The rearrangement links TRBV7-9 to TRBJ1-3; a possible D gene is TRBD1 (5 bases). Germline assignment: CDR1 SEHNR and CDR2 FQNEAQ (reference sequence). Between the trimmed V and J ends, which lost 1 base and 3 bases, there was a span of 22 bases. The CDR3 length is 19 residues. The CDR3 nucleotides read TGTGCCAGCAGCTTAGGCATACGTAAGGGGCTCCTCTTTGGAAACACCATATATTTT. Protein sequence: CASSLGIRKGLLFGNTIYF.

The chain employs TRBV5-1 and TRBJ2-2; 9 nucleotides align to TRBD1. V lost 5 bases to trimming and J lost 6 bases; unmatched junction nucleotides: 5. The germline CDR1 and CDR2 sequences are SGHRS and YFSETQ. The CDR3 contains 14 residues. CDR3 residues: CASRRTGDPGELFF. The CDR3 DNA reads as TGCGCCAGCAGGCGGACAGGGGACCCCGGGGAGCTGTTTTTT.

V is TRBV30 and J is TRBJ2-4; 14 bases fit TRBD2. V was pared by 8 bases and J by 12 bases, with 12 bases of the junction left unmatched. The CDR3 length is 14 residues. CDR1 and CDR2 (germline): GTSNPN, SVGIG (reference sequence). CDR3 sequence reads: CAGGTSGSNGGQYF. The CDR3 DNA is TGTGCCGGCGGGACTAGCGGGAGTAACGGGGGTCAGTACTTC.

This sequence joins TRBV5-5 and TRBJ2-7, with 8 bases aligning to TRBD2. Germline assignment: CDR1 SGHKS and CDR2 YYEKEE (reference sequence). Trimming removed 2 bases from V and 0 bases from J; junction bases left unmatched: 4. This CDR3 spans 15 amino acids. DNA of the CDR3: TGTGCCAGCAGCTTTCGAGCGGGAGTCTCCTACGAGCAGTACTTC. This codes for CASSFRAGVSYEQYF. Supplemented by reference TRBV5-5 and TRBJ2-7, the full variable domain reads DAGVTQSPTHLIKTRGQQVTLRCSPISGHKSVSWYQQVLGQGPQFIFQYYEKEERGRGNFPDRFSARQFPNYSSELNVNALLLGDSALYLCASSFRAGVSYEQYFGPGTRLTVT.

The chain employs TRBV5-1 and TRBJ2-3, with D hard to call. Trimming stripped 0 bases from V and 0 bases from J, with 11 bases between. CDR3 size: 16 residues. Germline CDR1 and CDR2: SGHRS and YFSETQ. The CDR3 here is CASSLDGPLSTDTQYF. The CDR3 DNA is TGCGCCAGCAGCTTGGACGGCCCGCTAAGCACAGATACGCAGTATTTT.

In its sample, this clone was seen once. This rearrangement joins TRBV5-1 to TRBJ1-3; weak D call: TRBD1 (6 bases). Trimming left V 0 bases short and J 0 bases short, with 10 bases between. The germline V gene has CDR1 SGHRS and CDR2 YFSETQ. This CDR3 is built from 16 residues. As DNA, the CDR3 is TGCGCCAGCAGCTTGGGTCCAGGGGACTCTGGAAACACCATATATTTT. This gives the protein CASSLGPGDSGNTIYF.

The chain uses TRBV10-3 and TRBJ1-1; 7 nucleotides agree with TRBD1. The J segment lost 1 base and the V segment lost 8 bases, leaving 7 bases of the junction unmatched. CDR1 and CDR2 from the germline V gene are ENHRY and SYGVKD. This CDR3 has 14 residues. The CDR3 reads CAIGNRGRNTEAFF. The DNA of the CDR3 is TGTGCCATCGGTAACAGGGGAAGGAACACTGAAGCTTTCTTT.

V and J are TRBV27 and TRBJ1-1, with 10 nucleotides matching TRBD1. Unmatched junction bases numbered 11, after V lost 2 bases and J lost 5 bases. Germline CDR1 is MNHEY and CDR2 is SMNVEV (reference sequence). The CDR3 length is 17 residues. This CDR3 is CASSLRGQGLIGTEAFF. Written as DNA, the CDR3 is TGTGCCAGCAGTTTAAGGGGACAGGGGCTGATAGGAACTGAAGCTTTCTTT.

This chain links TRBV18 with TRBJ2-1, with D perhaps matching TRBD2 (5 bases). This CDR3 has 13 amino acids. The germline gives CDR1 KGHSH, CDR2 LQKENI. The ends were cut back, 3 bases at V and 7 bases at J, with 10 bases in the middle. CDR3 residues: CASSPGSFNEQFF. The CDR3 nucleotides read TGTGCCAGCTCACCTGGGAGCTTTAATGAGCAGTTCTTC.

The CDR3 DNA sequence: TGTGCCGGGGGCAGGGGGACAGACAAAAAACTGTTTTTT. It yields the protein CAGGRGTDKKLFF. The chain joins TRBV30 to TRBJ1-4; 7 bases are shared with TRBD1. J was trimmed by 9 bases and V by 8 bases; bases with no gene match: 12. The CDR3 consists of 13 residues. Germline V lookup: CDR1 GTSNPN, CDR2 SVGIG (reference sequence).

The rearrangement uses TRBV9 and TRBJ2-1; TRBD2 matches at 7 bases. This CDR3 is 16 amino acids long. Trimming took 0 bases from V and 3 from J; bases not matched to a gene: 6. Per germline, CDR1 SGDLS and CDR2 YYNGEE. DNA of the CDR3: TGTGCCAGCAGCGTAGGAATCCAGCGGGACTACAATGAGCAGTTCTTC. Amino acid sequence: CASSVGIQRDYNEQFF.

V usage is TRBV30 and J usage is TRBJ1-4, with D possibly TRBD1 on 5 matching bases. The CDR3 length is 16 residues. Trimming pared 3 bases from V and 0 bases from J, leaving 14 bases between. CDR1 and CDR2 from the germline V gene are GTSNPN and SVGIG (reference sequence). CDR3 region: CAWSLGVGATNEKLFF. The CDR3 DNA reads as TGTGCCTGGAGCCTAGGGGTGGGTGCAACTAATGAAAAACTGTTTTTT.